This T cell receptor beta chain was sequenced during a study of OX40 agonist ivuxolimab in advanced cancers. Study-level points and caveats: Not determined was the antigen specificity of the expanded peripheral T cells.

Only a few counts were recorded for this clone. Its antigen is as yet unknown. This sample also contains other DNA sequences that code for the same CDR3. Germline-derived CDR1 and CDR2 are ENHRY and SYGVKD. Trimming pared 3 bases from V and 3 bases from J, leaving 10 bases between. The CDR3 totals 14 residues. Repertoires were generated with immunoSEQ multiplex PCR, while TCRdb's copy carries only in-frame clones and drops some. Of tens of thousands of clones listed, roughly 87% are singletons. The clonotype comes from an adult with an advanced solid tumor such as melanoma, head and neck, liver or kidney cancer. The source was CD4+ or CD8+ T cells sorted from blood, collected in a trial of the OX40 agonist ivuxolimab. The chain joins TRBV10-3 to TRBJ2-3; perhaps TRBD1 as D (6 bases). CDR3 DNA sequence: TGTGCCATCAGTGAAAGTACAGGGACAGATACGCAGTATTTT. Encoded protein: CAISESTGTDTQYF.